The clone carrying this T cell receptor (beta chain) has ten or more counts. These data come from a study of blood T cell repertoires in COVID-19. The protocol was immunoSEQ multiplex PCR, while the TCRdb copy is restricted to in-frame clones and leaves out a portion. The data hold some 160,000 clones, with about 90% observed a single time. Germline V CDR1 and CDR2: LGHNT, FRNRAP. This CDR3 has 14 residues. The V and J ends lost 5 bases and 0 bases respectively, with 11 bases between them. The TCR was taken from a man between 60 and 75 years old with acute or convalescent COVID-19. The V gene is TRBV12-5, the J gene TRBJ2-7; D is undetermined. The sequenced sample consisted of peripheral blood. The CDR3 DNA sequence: TGTGCTAGTGGTCCTACGAGCCCCTCCTACGAGCAGTACTTC. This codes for CASGPTSPSYEQYF.